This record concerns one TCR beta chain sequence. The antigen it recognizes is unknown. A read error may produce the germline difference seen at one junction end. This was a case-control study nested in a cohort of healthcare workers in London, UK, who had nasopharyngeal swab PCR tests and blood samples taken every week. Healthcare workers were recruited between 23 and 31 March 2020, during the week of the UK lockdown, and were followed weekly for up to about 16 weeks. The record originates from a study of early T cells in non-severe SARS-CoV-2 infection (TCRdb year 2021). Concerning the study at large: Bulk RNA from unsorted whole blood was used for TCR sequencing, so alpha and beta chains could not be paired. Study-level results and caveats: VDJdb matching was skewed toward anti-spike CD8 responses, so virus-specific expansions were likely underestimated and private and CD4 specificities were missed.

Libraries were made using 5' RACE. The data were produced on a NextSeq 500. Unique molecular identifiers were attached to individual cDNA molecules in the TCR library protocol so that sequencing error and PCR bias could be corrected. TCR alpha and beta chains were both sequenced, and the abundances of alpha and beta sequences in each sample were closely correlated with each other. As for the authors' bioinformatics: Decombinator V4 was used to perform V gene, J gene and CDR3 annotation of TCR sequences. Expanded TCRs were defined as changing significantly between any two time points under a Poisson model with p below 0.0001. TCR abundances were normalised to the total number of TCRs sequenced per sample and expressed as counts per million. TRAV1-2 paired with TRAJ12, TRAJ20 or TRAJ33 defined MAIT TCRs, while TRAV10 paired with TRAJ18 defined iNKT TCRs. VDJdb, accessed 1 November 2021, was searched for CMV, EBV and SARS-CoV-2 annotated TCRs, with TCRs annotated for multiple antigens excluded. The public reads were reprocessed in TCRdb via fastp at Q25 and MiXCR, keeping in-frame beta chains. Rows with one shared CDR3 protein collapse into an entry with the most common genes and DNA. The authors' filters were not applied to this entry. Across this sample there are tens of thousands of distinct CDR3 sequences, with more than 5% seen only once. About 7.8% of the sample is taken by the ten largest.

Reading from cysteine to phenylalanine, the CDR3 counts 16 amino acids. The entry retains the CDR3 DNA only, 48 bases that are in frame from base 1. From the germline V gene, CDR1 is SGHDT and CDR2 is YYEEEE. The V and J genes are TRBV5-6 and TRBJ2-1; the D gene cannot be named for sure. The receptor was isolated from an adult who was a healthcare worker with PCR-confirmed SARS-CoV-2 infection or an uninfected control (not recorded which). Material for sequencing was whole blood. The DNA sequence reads TGTGCCAGCAGCTTGGATGGAGTTGTCTCCTGCAATGAGCAGTTCTTC. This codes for CASSLDGVVSCNEQFF.